This TCR beta chain was documented in a study of human CD8 memory T cell subsets. The CDR3 has 16 amino acids. Germline CDR1 reads LNHNV; CDR2 reads YYDKDF (reference sequence). TPEX cells, early memory CD8+ T cells with exhausted-like traits, were CCR7+ PD-1+ TIGIT+. A UMI-labeled 5' RACE approach was the method that produced the TCR beta libraries. TCRdb reprocessed the 5' RACE reads and reports one entry per CDR3 protein, with no DNA. The table lists 8,000 or so distinct CDR3 sequences. The rearrangement joins TRBV15 to TRBJ2-5; the D gene TCRdb calls, TRBD2, cannot be checked with no DNA. The sequence was obtained from a human donor in good health. Sequencing input: CD8+ T cells from PBMCs. CDR3: CATSSPTSGAGETQYF.